The clone carrying this T cell receptor (beta chain) came up a few times. It was with unique molecular identifiers that the TCRbeta library was prepared. Via MiXCR, TCRdb re-called the PCR reads, giving one row per CDR3 protein. The sample yields over 300,000 distinct CDR3 sequences, about 9.4% seen once. These data originate in a study of T-cell reconstitution after alpha-beta-depleted transplantation in children. Germline V gene sequence: CDR1 LGHDT, CDR2 YNNKEL (reference sequence). V gave up 2 bases and J gave up 6 bases, with 11 bases separating them. The CDR3 spans 14 residues. The V call is TRBV3-1, the J call TRBJ2-1; D is uncertain. Sequenced material: PBMCs from the stem cell graft donor, taken from the stem cell graft. The TCR comes from a human donor who donated a stem cell graft to a child with acute lymphoblastic leukemia. The CDR3 loop reads CASSQHKERNEQFF. The CDR3 DNA sequence: TGTGCCAGCAGCCAACACAAGGAACGCAATGAGCAGTTCTTC.